The clone carrying this T cell receptor beta chain has more than one count but fewer than ten. Its antigen is currently unknown. Each CDR3 protein is one row after TCRdb ran MiXCR on the 5' RACE reads. The sample shows a few hundred thousand distinct CDR3 sequences, about 23% of them seen only once. Trimming shortened V by 5 bases and J by 0 bases, and 14 bases separated the two germline ends. Germline V gene sequence: CDR1 SQVTM, CDR2 ANQGSEA. This CDR3 has 14 residues. This specimen comes from a study of T-cell memory formation after mild COVID-19. Study context: Each donor largely had its own TCR clusters. General study findings and limits: A balance of CD4 and CD8 characterized clones contracting day 15 to 85, whereas later expanders leaned CD4+. The appearance of some responding clones in pre-infection memory suggested that cross-reactive memory joined.

The V and J genes are TRBV29-1 and TRBJ2-7; the D gene is possibly TRBD2 (6 bases). The clonotype comes from an adult woman who had mild COVID-19 (a few samples of this study predate the infection). Cell type and time point are not known. The source material was PBMCs or a T cell subset sorted from them (not recorded which). The CDR3 coding sequence is TGCAGCGTTCTGGGACTGGTTAGCTCCTACGAGCAGTACTTC. It codes for CSVLGLVSSYEQYF.